The 13 T cell receptor beta chains presented below share a single source sample, sequenced in a study of blood T cells in healthy people across ages. The use of a sample-barcoded 5' primer and a J-beta primer mix characterized a second PCR of roughly 6 to 11 cycles. Via MiXCR, TCRdb re-called the 5' RACE reads, giving one row per CDR3 protein. The sample lists around 1.5 million distinct CDR3 sequences, 34% occurring once. Sequencing used blood. The receptor source for this set is a woman aged 25 to 39 in good health.

CDR3 DNA: TGTGCCAGCAGCCCAGGACCAGGGGGGTTCTCCTACGAGCAGTACTTC. This sequence encodes CASSPGPGGFSYEQYF. The V call is TRBV5-6, the J call TRBJ2-7, with D possibly matching TRBD1 (7 bases). This CDR3 region has 16 residues. V was clipped by 4 bases and J by 0 bases, with 17 bases between them. Germline assignment: CDR1 SGHDT and CDR2 YYEEEE.

This clonotype was seen a handful of times. J is TRBJ2-4 and V is TRBV6-5; D might be TRBD1 (5 bases). V was cut by 0 bases and J by 0 bases, with 6 bases left in between. Germline assignment: CDR1 MNHEY and CDR2 SVGAGI. The length of the CDR3 is 15 residues. The CDR3 nucleotides read TGTGCCAGCAGTTACTCCAGGGAAGCCAAAAACATTCAGTACTTC. Translated: CASSYSREAKNIQYF.

This clonotype was observed a handful of times. The V and J genes are TRBV20-1 and TRBJ2-5, with TRBD2 identical over 7 bases. The CDR3 is 14 amino acids. Germline V gene sequence: CDR1 DFQATT, CDR2 SNEGSKA (reference sequence). With V trimmed by 0 bases and J by 7 bases, 8 bases remained unmatched. CDR3 nucleotide sequence: TGCAGTGCTAGAGATGCGGCTAGCGGCGCGACCCAGTACTTC. It codes for CSARDAASGATQYF.

V and J are TRBV9 and TRBJ1-2; D is undetermined. V was pared by 2 bases and J by 0 bases, with 11 bases between. The CDR3 contains 15 residues. Germline V gene lookup returns CDR1 SGDLS and CDR2 YYNGEE. CDR3: CASSVSPLANYGYTF. The DNA of the CDR3 is TGTGCCAGCAGCGTTAGTCCACTAGCTAACTATGGCTACACCTTC.

The chain has TRBV6-5 and TRBJ2-7, with TRBD1 matching over 11 bases. The J call is uncertain, as TRBJ2-5 better fits the DNA end. This CDR3 comprises 17 residues. CDR1 MNHEY and CDR2 SVGAGI come from the germline V gene. CDR3 residues: CASSYTSSGTGGATQYF. The CDR3 nucleotides read TGTGCCAGCAGTTACACGAGCTCCGGGACAGGGGGAGCGACCCAGTACTTC.

The chain is built from TRBV28 and TRBJ1-2; perhaps TRBD1 as D (6 bases). The germline CDR1 and CDR2 sequences are MDHEN and SYDVKM. V shed 2 bases and J shed 7 bases, with 17 bases lying between them. The CDR3 is 15 amino acids. The CDR3 reads CASSLRVQGRSGYTF. DNA for the CDR3: TGTGCCAGCAGTTTAAGAGTCCAGGGGCGTTCTGGCTACACCTTC.

There are many counts of this clonotype. The gene calls are TRBV20-1 and TRBJ2-5; D is unclear. The V end lost 6 bases, the J end lost 0 bases, and 11 bases lay between the germline ends. CDR1 is DFQATT and CDR2 is SNEGSKA in the germline V gene (reference sequence). The CDR3 length is 13 residues. CDR3 loop: CSAPDSNQETQYF. CDR3 bases: TGCAGTGCCCCCGACTCTAACCAAGAGACCCAGTACTTC.

This clonotype appeared a few times. This chain links TRBV4-1 with TRBJ2-7; maybe TRBD2 (5 bases). CDR1 is MGHRA, CDR2 YSYEKL, per germline. Trimming took 0 bases from V and 7 from J, leaving 13 bases between them. CDR3 length: 14 residues. CDR3 protein: CASSQDMVTGEQYF. DNA for the CDR3: TGCGCCAGCAGCCAAGATATGGTTACGGGAGAGCAGTACTTC.

This chain connects TRBV2 to TRBJ2-1, with D possibly being TRBD2 (5 bases). Trimming left V 4 bases short and J 15 bases short, with 13 bases between. CDR1 SNHLY and CDR2 FYNNEI come from the germline V gene. There are 11 residues in the CDR3. CDR3 amino acids: CASSGTRAGFF. For the CDR3, the DNA is TGTGCCAGCAGTGGAACGCGGGCGGGGTTCTTC.

Ten or more counts support this clonotype. V and J are TRBV12-3 or TRBV12-4 and TRBJ2-5; tentatively, D is TRBD2 (6 bases). The length of the CDR3 is 16 residues. V lost 6 bases and J 1 base, leaving 18 bases between the germline ends. CDR3 nucleotides: TGTGCCAGCAGGCGGGACTCAGACATTGGCCAAGAGACCCAGTACTTC. Encoded protein: CASRRDSDIGQETQYF.

The chain has TRBV21-1 and TRBJ1-2. TRBV21-1 is flagged as a pseudogene. The CDR3 covers 15 residues. CDR3 region: CASSKVFGDNYGYTF. The CDR3 DNA sequence: TGTGCCAGCAGCAAAGTCTTCGGAGATAACTATGGCTACACCTTC.

The sample holds many counts of this clonotype. The rearrangement uses TRBV5-1 and TRBJ2-7; D remains unclear. Germline CDR1 is SGHRS and CDR2 is YFSETQ. This CDR3 is built from 13 residues. Trimming stripped 2 bases from V and 1 base from J, with 7 bases between. The CDR3: CASSFTVSYEQYF. The CDR3 region has the DNA TGCGCCAGCAGCTTCACAGTATCCTACGAGCAGTACTTC.

The CDR3 loop is CSARNLRDYTDTQYF. CDR3 nucleotides: TGCAGTGCTAGAAATTTACGGGACTACACAGATACGCAGTATTTT. This chain uses TRBV20-1 with TRBJ2-3, with TRBD2 matching over 7 bases. This CDR3 spans 15 amino acids. The V gene end was trimmed by 2 bases and the J gene end by 2 bases; junction bases not matched to a gene: 7. CDR1 DFQATT and CDR2 SNEGSKA come from the germline V gene (reference sequence).